This T cell receptor (beta chain) was sequenced in a study of metastatic and nonmetastatic thyroid tumors. Study observations and caveats: For both blood and tumor, malignant thyroid tumors reportedly showed significantly higher TCR beta diversity than benign nodules did.

MiXCR re-clonotyped the PCR reads for TCRdb. The table records tens of thousands of clones, approximately 30% of them present only once. The germline V gene has CDR1 SNHLY and CDR2 FYNNEI. The CDR3 consists of 14 residues. The ends lost 3 bases at V and 4 bases at J; junction bases unmatched: 5. None of the patients had undergone any treatment ahead of thyroid surgery. With regard to this clone: The antigen remains unidentified.

This chain joins TRBV2 and TRBJ1-1, with 7 bases lining up with TRBD1. The specimen was blood. The origin of this receptor is a female donor with papillary thyroid cancer or a benign thyroid nodule (not recorded which). Some clones in this sample may be carry-over from other donors' samples. CDR3 in amino acids: CASSDQGGSTEAFF. The DNA of the CDR3 is TGTGCCAGCAGTGACCAGGGGGGGAGCACTGAAGCTTTCTTT.